The entry that follows covers one TCR beta chain sequence. What it recognizes is unknown. This sample was included in a study of shared clonotypes between healthy human individuals. The study's findings and limits: Memory subsets had estimated richness that was generally smaller than that of naive subsets. Limitation of the genetic and exposure-history diversity represented came from the few donors. Among a handful of donors, approximately 5% of naive CD4 clonotypes were found in common.

TCRdb's copy holds only in-frame clones and misses some; the assay was immunoSEQ multiplex PCR. The table records a few million clones, 93% of them present only once. Unmatched junction bases numbered 4, after V lost 4 bases and J lost 2 bases. The germline V gene has CDR1 SGHVS and CDR2 FQNEAQ. The length of the CDR3 is 16 residues. The sequencing input was naive CD4+ T cells from PBMCs. The sample's subset: CD45RA+ positively selected. This sequence originates from a man aged 18-30 years in good health. Some clones in this sample may be carry-over from other donors' samples. The chain employs TRBV7-8 and TRBJ2-3; the match to TRBD2 covers 12 bases. CDR3 residues: CASSSGTSGPTDTQYF. As DNA, the CDR3 is TGTGCCAGCAGCTCAGGGACTAGCGGGCCCACAGATACGCAGTATTTT. Supplemented by reference TRBV7-8 and TRBJ2-3, the full variable domain reads GAGVSQSPRYKVAKRGQDVALRCDPISGHVSLFWYQQALGQGPEFLTYFQNEAQLDKSGLPSDRFFAERPEGSVSTLKIQRTQQEDSAVYLCASSSGTSGPTDTQYFGPGTRLTVL.